This passage covers 8 T cell receptor beta chains from one sample sequenced in a study of OX40 agonist ivuxolimab in advanced cancers. Generated by immunoSEQ multiplex PCR, the TCRdb table keeps only in-frame clones and is missing some. In the table there are about 82,000 clones, 85% to 90% of which are singletons. The material was CD4+ or CD8+ T cells sorted from blood, obtained in a trial of the OX40 agonist ivuxolimab. These receptors all stem from an adult with an advanced solid tumor such as melanoma, head and neck, liver or kidney cancer.

This clone has just one count. V is TRBV9 and J is TRBJ1-5, with 9 bases aligning to TRBD1. From germline, CDR1 is SGDLS and CDR2 YYNGEE. CDR3 length: 18 residues. V lost 4 bases, J lost 2 bases, and 13 bases stayed unmatched. The CDR3 DNA sequence: TGTGCCAGCAGCCCCGAGGGGGACAGGGTTAGTTGCAATCAGCCCCAGCATTTT. This gives the protein CASSPEGDRVSCNQPQHF.

This sequence joins TRBV12-5 and TRBJ2-7; TRBD1 matches at 10 bases. J gave up 11 bases and V 6 bases, and 10 bases lay outside the gene matches. The germline V gene has CDR1 LGHNT and CDR2 FRNRAP. The length of the CDR3 is 13 residues. The CDR3 region is CASGSSDRGEKYF. The CDR3 DNA reads TGTGCTAGTGGCTCCTCGGACAGGGGGGAGAAGTACTTC.

The V gene is TRBV7-2, the J gene TRBJ1-1; D gene unclear. The CDR3 covers 14 residues. Germline V gene sequence: CDR1 SGHTA, CDR2 FQGNSA. V shed 5 bases and J shed 0 bases, with 10 bases lying between them. CDR3 residues: CASSRNQVNTEAFF. The DNA for the CDR3 is TGTGCCAGCAGCCGAAATCAGGTGAACACTGAAGCTTTCTTT.

The chain recombines TRBV6-5 with TRBJ1-1; D remains ambiguous. Trimming pared 0 bases from V and 4 bases from J, leaving 15 bases between. The CDR3 extends over 16 amino acids. Germline values: CDR1 MNHEY, CDR2 SVGAGI. The CDR3 loop reads CASSYSRQVTLTEAFF. The CDR3 DNA sequence: TGTGCCAGCAGTTACTCGAGGCAGGTGACTCTCACTGAAGCTTTCTTT.

This sequence joins TRBV11-2 and TRBJ2-2, with D maybe TRBD2 (7 bases). The V and J ends lost 3 bases and 4 bases respectively, with 15 bases between them. This CDR3 has 16 amino acids. In germline, CDR1 is SGHAT, CDR2 FQNNGV. CDR3 region: CASSFLGGGGTGELFF. The CDR3 DNA is TGTGCCAGCAGCTTCTTAGGGGGAGGGGGCACCGGGGAGCTGTTTTTT.

This rearrangement joins TRBV6-4 to TRBJ1-2; D call uncertain. V dropped 6 bases and J dropped 9 bases, with 17 bases sitting between them. Germline V CDR1 and CDR2: MRHNA, SNTAGT. The CDR3 loop spans 13 amino acids. CDR3 region: CASSLTGVGSYTF. DNA for the CDR3: TGTGCCAGCAGCCTTACTGGAGTCGGAAGCTACACCTTC.

V usage is TRBV6-1 and J usage is TRBJ2-5; D gene uncertain. Germline V lookup: CDR1 MNHNS, CDR2 SASEGT. This CDR3 has 14 residues. Trimming removed 3 bases at V and 0 bases at J, with 8 bases between. The CDR3 region is CASSEGSYQETQYF. CDR3 DNA sequence: TGTGCCAGCAGTGAGGGCAGCTACCAAGAGACCCAGTACTTC.

V usage is TRBV6-5 and J usage is TRBJ1-6, with TRBD1 matching over 7 bases. CDR3 length equals 13 residues. The germline V gene has CDR1 MNHEY and CDR2 SVGAGI. J lost 5 bases, V lost 6 bases, and 1 base had no gene match. The CDR3 DNA sequence: TGTGCCAGCAGGGGACAGAATAATTCACCCCTCCACTTT. Its protein is CASRGQNNSPLHF.